One sample yielded the 5 T cell receptor beta chains listed below, sequenced in a study of T cell responses to AZD1222 COVID-19 vaccine. Using immunoSEQ multiplex PCR, the repertoire was profiled, and TCRdb retains in-frame clones only, with some absent. This table has about 140,000 clones, around 90% appearing once. Source: peripheral blood, taken on day 0 of AZD1222 vaccination. These receptors all stem from an adult in good health.

This chain uses TRBV5-4 with TRBJ2-7; no definite D call. The V gene's germline CDR1 is SGHNT and CDR2 YYREEE (reference sequence). Trimming left V 0 bases short and J 5 bases short, with 18 bases between. The CDR3 is made up of 16 amino acids. CDR3 sequence reads: CASSLDQSAGPDEQYF. CDR3 coding DNA: TGTGCCAGCAGCTTGGATCAGTCGGCAGGTCCCGACGAGCAGTACTTC.

The J gene is TRBJ2-7, the V gene TRBV5-1; no reliable D call. There are 14 residues in the CDR3. Germline CDR1 is SGHRS and CDR2 is YFSETQ. With 4 bases removed from V and 2 bases from J, the gap between germline ends came to 13 bases. The CDR3 here is CASSSETVTYEQYF. Written as DNA, the CDR3 is TGCGCCAGCAGCAGTGAGACCGTAACCTACGAGCAGTACTTC.

The J gene is TRBJ2-2, the V gene TRBV19, with TRBD2 matching 8 bases. Trimming at V came to 4 bases and at J to 5 bases, leaving 9 bases not matched to a gene. Germline-derived CDR1 and CDR2 are LNHDA and SQIVND (reference sequence). There are 16 residues in the CDR3. The CDR3 region is CASSTPAGVATGELFF. In DNA form, the CDR3 reads TGTGCCAGTAGTACCCCAGCGGGAGTAGCTACCGGGGAGCTGTTTTTT. Together with reference TRBV19 and TRBJ2-2, the CDR3 gives the full variable domain: DGGITQSPKYLFRKEGQNVTLSCEQNLNHDAMYWYRQDPGQGLRLIYYSQIVNDFQKGDIAEGYSVSREKKESFPLTVTSAQKNPTAFYLCASSTPAGVATGELFFGEGSRLTVL.

The V gene is TRBV19, the J gene TRBJ1-5; no clear D. There are 15 residues in the CDR3. Germline CDR1 is LNHDA and CDR2 is SQIVND (reference sequence). Trimming took 7 bases from V and 4 from J, leaving 17 bases between them. The CDR3 DNA reads as TGTGCCAGTATTGAGGCAAGTACAACAAATCAGCCCCAGCATTTT. This sequence encodes CASIEASTTNQPQHF.

V usage is TRBV7-9 and J usage is TRBJ1-2; no clear D gene. CDR1 is SEHNR, CDR2 FQNEAQ, per germline (reference sequence). This CDR3 has 13 amino acids. V gave up 3 bases and J gave up 8 bases, with 13 bases separating them. CDR3 DNA sequence: TGTGCCAGCAGCTTGATCGGATTCTTCGGCTACACCTTC. The encoded protein is CASSLIGFFGYTF.